This T cell receptor beta chain was documented in a study of blood T cell repertoires in COVID-19. Turning to the study itself: The United States, Italy and Spain provided the acute and convalescent COVID-19 samples.

Donors in Cohort 3 counted as recovered after two negative PCRs, clearance, or symptom resolution. The data were produced by immunoSEQ multiplex PCR, yet TCRdb's version contains in-frame clones alone and is incomplete. The repertoire holds roughly 260,000 clones, with around 85% as singletons. Sequencing input: PBMCs or T cells enriched from blood (not recorded which). This receptor was obtained from a woman between 45 and 65 years old who had recovered from COVID-19.

CDR3 coding DNA: TGTGCCAGCAGCCCCTCGAGCGGATCCTATGGCTACACCTTC. As protein: CASSPSSGSYGYTF. V gene TRBV7-3 combines with J gene TRBJ1-2; D not certain. This CDR3 has 14 residues. Germline loops: CDR1 SGHTA, CDR2 FQGTGA. Trimming took off 5 bases at V and 4 bases at J, with 14 bases between the two ends.